The 12 T cell receptor beta chains presented below share a single source sample, sequenced in a study of T-cell reconstitution after alpha-beta-depleted transplantation in children (dated by TCRdb to about 2016). The library was produced with PCR. For sequencing, an Illumina HiSeq 2500 was employed. To normalize quantification of the TCRbeta repertoire, the TCR libraries were built with molecular barcoding that relied on unique molecular identifiers. TCRdb trimmed the raw reads at Q25, called clones with MiXCR and kept productive beta chains. One record per CDR3 amino acid sequence lists the most common genes and DNA. The sample contains about 690,000 distinct CDR3 sequences, approximately 17% of them found a single time. The ten largest clones add up to 0.8% to 1.1% of the sample. The material was PBMCs from the stem cell graft donor, obtained from the stem cell graft. These receptors were obtained from a human donor who donated a stem cell graft to a child with acute myeloid leukemia.

This clonotype was counted between two and nine times. The J gene is TRBJ2-7, the V gene TRBV30, with TRBD1 matching 9 bases. The CDR3 runs 15 residues. Germline CDR1 GTSNPN, CDR2 SVGIG (reference sequence). J was trimmed by 3 bases and V by 0 bases; bases with no gene match: 6. The CDR3 here is CAWSVGTGTLYEQYF. In DNA form, the CDR3 reads TGTGCCTGGAGTGTAGGGACAGGGACCCTCTACGAGCAGTACTTC.

V is TRBV5-1 and J is TRBJ2-1; 10 bases fit TRBD2. The V and J ends lost 4 bases and 2 bases, in that order; junction bases with no gene match: 3. The CDR3 length is 15 residues. From germline, CDR1 is SGHRS and CDR2 YFSETQ. The CDR3 sequence is CASSPGLATYNEQFF. As DNA, the CDR3 is TGCGCCAGCAGCCCGGGACTAGCGACCTACAATGAGCAGTTCTTC.

The chain recombines TRBV27 with TRBJ2-6, with no clear D. Deletions cut 8 bases from V and 3 bases from J, with 8 bases between. CDR1 MNHEY and CDR2 SMNVEV come from the germline V gene (reference sequence). CDR3 length equals 13 residues. The CDR3 nucleotides are TGTGCCAGCCGCCCGTTTGGGGCCAACGTCCTGACTTTC. Translated: CASRPFGANVLTF. The full variable domain, rest sourced from reference TRBV27 and TRBJ2-6, is EAQVTQNPRYLITVTGKKLTVTCSQNMNHEYMSWYRQDPGLGLRQIYYSMNVEVTDKGDVPEGYKVSRKEKRNFPLILESPSPNQTSLYFCASRPFGANVLTFGAGSRLTVL.

This clonotype has ten or more counts. The V call is TRBV12-3 or TRBV12-4, the J call TRBJ1-5; 8 bases line up with TRBD1. The CDR3 runs 15 residues. V lost 2 bases, J lost 7 bases, and 7 bases stayed unmatched. CDR3 nucleotide sequence: TGTGCCAGCAGTTTAAAGACAGGGGCGCGCCAGCCCCAGCATTTT. As protein: CASSLKTGARQPQHF.

At least ten counts were recorded for this clonotype. The CDR3 loop reads CASSYDRKNTEAFF. In nucleotides, the CDR3 is TGTGCCAGCAGCTACGACAGGAAGAACACTGAAGCTTTCTTT. The chain combines TRBV4-2 with TRBJ1-1; a weak D match, TRBD1 (6 bases). Trimming removed 5 bases from V and 1 base from J, with 11 bases in between. Germline assignment: CDR1 LGHNA and CDR2 YNFKEQ. The length of the CDR3 is 14 residues.

This clonotype was recorded a few times. This chain connects TRBV7-2 to TRBJ1-4; the D gene is possibly TRBD1 (6 bases). V lost 4 bases to trimming and J lost 8 bases, with 14 bases between them. Germline V lookup: CDR1 SGHTA, CDR2 FQGNSA. The CDR3 totals 14 residues. Written as DNA, the CDR3 is TGTGCCAGCAGCTCAAAGACAGGAAACGAAAAACTGTTTTTT. Its protein is CASSSKTGNEKLFF.

The CDR3, as DNA: TGTGCCAGCAGTGAGATCGACAGGGTCGGCGAGCAGTACGTC. It yields the protein CASSEIDRVGEQYV. The rearrangement uses TRBV28 and TRBJ2-7, with 7 bases fitting TRBD1. CDR3 size: 14 residues. Germline loops: CDR1 MDHEN, CDR2 SYDVKM. The V gene end was trimmed by 5 bases and the J gene end by 6 bases; junction bases not matched to a gene: 10.

This clonotype occurred many times. This chain joins TRBV5-1 and TRBJ1-1; 7 nucleotides match TRBD1. The junction had 5 bases not matched to a gene; V was cut back by 3 bases and J by 0 bases. This CDR3 spans 15 amino acids. CDR1 SGHRS and CDR2 YFSETQ come from the germline V gene. CDR3 region: CASSSRQGVNTEAFF. The CDR3 region has the DNA TGCGCCAGCAGCTCAAGGCAGGGGGTGAACACTGAAGCTTTCTTT. The full variable domain, its missing parts supplied by reference TRBV5-1 and TRBJ1-1, is KAGVTQTPRYLIKTRGQQVTLSCSPISGHRSVSWYQQTPGQGLQFLFEYFSETQRNKGNFPGRFSGRQFSNSRSEMNVSTLELGDSALYLCASSSRQGVNTEAFFGQGTRLTVV.

V is TRBV7-2 and J is TRBJ2-2; D is possibly TRBD2 (6 bases). Germline V gene sequence: CDR1 SGHTA, CDR2 FQGNSA. The CDR3 runs 15 residues. Trimming shortened V by 3 bases and J by 4 bases, and 12 bases separated the two germline ends. The CDR3 here is CASSFRLVRTGELFF. The CDR3 DNA reads as TGTGCCAGCAGCTTCCGACTAGTTCGCACCGGGGAGCTGTTTTTT.

The genes are TRBV20-1 and TRBJ2-1; 7 bases are shared with TRBD2. This CDR3 is built from 17 residues. Trimming removed 0 bases from V and 0 bases from J; junction bases left unmatched: 8. Germline V gene sequence: CDR1 DFQATT, CDR2 SNEGSKA (reference sequence). CDR3 in DNA: TGCAGTGCTAGAGATGGGGGGGGGTTCATCTCCTACAATGAGCAGTTCTTC. Translation: CSARDGGGFISYNEQFF.

This clonotype was counted ten times or more. The chain recombines TRBV20-1 with TRBJ2-5; D unclear. The length of the CDR3 is 14 residues. Trimming took off 0 bases at V and 2 bases at J, with 10 bases between the two ends. CDR1 and CDR2 (germline): DFQATT, SNEGSKA (reference sequence). CDR3 bases: TGCAGTGCTAGAGATCAAGACGGACAAGAGACCCAGTACTTC. Encoded protein: CSARDQDGQETQYF.

The chain links TRBV28 to TRBJ2-1, with D perhaps matching TRBD1 or TRBD2 (5 bases each). The V end lost 6 bases, the J end lost 2 bases, and 20 bases lay between the germline ends. CDR3 length equals 17 residues. The germline V gene encodes CDR1 MDHEN and CDR2 SYDVKM. CDR3 bases: TGTGCCAGCAGCACCCAGGTGGGGACGGCAGCCTACAATGAGCAGTTCTTC. Translating gives CASSTQVGTAAYNEQFF.